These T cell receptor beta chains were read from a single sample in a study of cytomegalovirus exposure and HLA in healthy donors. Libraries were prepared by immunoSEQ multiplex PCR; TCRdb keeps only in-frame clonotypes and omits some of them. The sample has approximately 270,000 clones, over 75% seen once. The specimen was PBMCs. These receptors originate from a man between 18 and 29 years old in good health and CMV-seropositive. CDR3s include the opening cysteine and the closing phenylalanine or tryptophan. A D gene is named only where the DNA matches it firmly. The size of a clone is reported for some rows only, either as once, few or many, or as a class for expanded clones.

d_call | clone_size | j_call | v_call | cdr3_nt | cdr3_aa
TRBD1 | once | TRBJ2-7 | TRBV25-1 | TGTGCCAGCAGTGTTTTGGGGACAGGGGGCTACGAGCAGTACTTC | CASSVLGTGGYEQYF
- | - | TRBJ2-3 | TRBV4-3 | TGCGCCAGCAGTCAGAGAGGGTGGCTTAGCACAGATACGCAGTATTTT | CASSQRGWLSTDTQYF
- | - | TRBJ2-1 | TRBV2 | TGTGCCAGCAGTGTCTTAGGGTGGCTGTTCTTC | CASSVLGWLFF
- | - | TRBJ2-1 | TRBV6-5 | TGTGCCAGCCGGAGGGGCAATGAGCAGTTCTTC | CASRRGNEQFF
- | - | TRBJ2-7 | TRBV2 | TGTGCCAGCACTAGCCTGGTAGGACTCCGCGGGGAGCAGTACTTC | CASTSLVGLRGEQYF
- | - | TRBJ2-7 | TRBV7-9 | TGTGCCAGCAGCCCTGAAGTAGGGGGGGACCTCTACGAGCAGTACTTC | CASSPEVGGDLYEQYF
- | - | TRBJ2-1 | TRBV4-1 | TGCGCCAGCAGTCCCCCCGGGAAAACCTCCTACAATGAGCAGTTCTTC | CASSPPGKTSYNEQFF
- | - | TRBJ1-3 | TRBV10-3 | TGTGCCATCAGTGAGTCGAGAAACACCATATATTTT | CAISESRNTIYF
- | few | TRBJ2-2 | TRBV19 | TGTGCCACCAACGGGGTCCCCGGGGAGCTGTTTTTT | CATNGVPGELFF
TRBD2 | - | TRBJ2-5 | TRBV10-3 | TGTGCCATCAGTCGGGTAGCGGGAGATTCTGAGACCCAGTACTTC | CAISRVAGDSETQYF
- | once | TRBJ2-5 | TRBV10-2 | TGCGCCAGCAGTGTTGAACTCTCCCATGCGGGAGAGACCCAGTACTTC | CASSVELSHAGETQYF
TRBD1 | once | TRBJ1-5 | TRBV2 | TGTGCCAGCACCTGGGACAGGACAACTCAGCCCCAGCATTTT | CASTWDRTTQPQHF
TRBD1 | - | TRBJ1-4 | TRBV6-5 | TGTGCCAGCAGTTACTCCTCCACAGGGGGGGGAAAACTGTTTTTT | CASSYSSTGGGKLFF
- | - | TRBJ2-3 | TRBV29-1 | TGCGGGGTGTCCCCAGATACGCAGTATTTT | CGVSPDTQYF
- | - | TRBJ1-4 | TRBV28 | TGTGCCAGCAGTTTATTCGGGGCGCGCGTCGAAAAACTGTTTTTT | CASSLFGARVEKLFF
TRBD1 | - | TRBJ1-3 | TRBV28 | TGTGCCAGCCATCCAGGGGGTACTGGAAACACCATATATTTT | CASHPGGTGNTIYF
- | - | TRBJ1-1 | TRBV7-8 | TGTGCCAGCAGCTCTACAGGGAACACTGAAGCTTTCTTT | CASSSTGNTEAFF
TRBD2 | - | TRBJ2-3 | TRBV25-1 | TGTGCCAGCAGAGGACTAGCGGGAGATGGAGATACGCAGTATTTT | CASRGLAGDGDTQYF
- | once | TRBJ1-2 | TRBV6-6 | TGTGCCAGCACCGAGACGCCGGAGTCTAACTATGGCTACACCTTC | CASTETPESNYGYTF
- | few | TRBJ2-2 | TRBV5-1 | TGCGCCAGCACCCCGACTACCAACACCGGGGAGCTGTTTTTT | CASTPTTNTGELFF
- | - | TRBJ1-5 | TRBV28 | TGTGCCAGCAGTTTAGCGGACGGAAATAGCAATCAGCCCCAGCATTTT | CASSLADGNSNQPQHF
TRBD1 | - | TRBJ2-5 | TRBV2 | TGTGCCAGCAGTCCGGGACAGCGAGACCAAGAGACCCAGTACTTC | CASSPGQRDQETQYF
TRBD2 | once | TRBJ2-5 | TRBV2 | TGTGCCAGCAGTGAAGGACTAGCGGGAGGGCAAGAGACCCAGTACTTC | CASSEGLAGGQETQYF
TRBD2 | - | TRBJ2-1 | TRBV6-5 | TGTGCCAGCAGAAACAGCGGGAGCTCCTACAATGAGCAGTTCTTC | CASRNSGSSYNEQFF
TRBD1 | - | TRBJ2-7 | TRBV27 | TGTGCCAGCAGTTTTTGGGACAGGGCGTACGAGCAGTACTTC | CASSFWDRAYEQYF
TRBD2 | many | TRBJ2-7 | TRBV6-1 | TGTGCCAGCAGTGAAGGGACTAGCGGCTCCTACGAGCAGTACTTC | CASSEGTSGSYEQYF
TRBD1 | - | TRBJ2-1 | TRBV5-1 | TGCGCCAGCAGTTTTACCGGGACAGCCTACAATGAGCAGTTCTTC | CASSFTGTAYNEQFF
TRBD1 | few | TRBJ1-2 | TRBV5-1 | TGCGCCAGCAGCGATGACAGGGCGTATGGCTACACCTTC | CASSDDRAYGYTF
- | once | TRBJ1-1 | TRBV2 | TGTGCCAGCAGTTTGCAGGGGTCGAACACTGAAGCTTTCTTT | CASSLQGSNTEAFF
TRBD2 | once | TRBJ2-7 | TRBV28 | TGTGCCAGCAGTCTACTAGCGGGGGGTCTCGGGGAGCAGTACTTC | CASSLLAGGLGEQYF
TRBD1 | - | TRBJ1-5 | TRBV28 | TGTGCCAGCAGTTCTGCCCGGGACAGGGGGTCGGGTCAGCCCCAGCATTTT | CASSSARDRGSGQPQHF
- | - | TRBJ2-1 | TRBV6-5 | TGTGCCAGCAGTTTCCTGGGACCGAACCTCTACAATGAGCAGTTCTTC | CASSFLGPNLYNEQFF
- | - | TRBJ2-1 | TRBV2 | TGTGCCAGCAGTGACCTGGACGAGGTCCTAAATGAGCAGTTCTTC | CASSDLDEVLNEQFF
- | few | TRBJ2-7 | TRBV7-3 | TGTGCCAGCAGCTTAGATATCGGGTACGAGCAGTACTTC | CASSLDIGYEQYF
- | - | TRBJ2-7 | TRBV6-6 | TGTGCCAGCAGTGCGGTAGGGGTACAAGTCGAGCAGTACTTC | CASSAVGVQVEQYF
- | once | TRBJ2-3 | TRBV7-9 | TGTGCCAGCAGCCCTGGGGGGACTAGCACAGATACGCAGTATTTT | CASSPGGTSTDTQYF
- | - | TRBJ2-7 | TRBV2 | TGTGCCAGCAGTGTAACAGCCGCCTACGAGCAGTACTTC | CASSVTAAYEQYF
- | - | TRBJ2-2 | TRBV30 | TGTGCCTGGAGTCCTGGGGCCTCGCACACCGGGGAGCTGTTTTTT | CAWSPGASHTGELFF
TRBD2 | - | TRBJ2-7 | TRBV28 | TGTGCCAGCCTTCCACCGGGACTAGCGGGAGGGCCTACCTACGAGCAGTACTTC | CASLPPGLAGGPTYEQYF
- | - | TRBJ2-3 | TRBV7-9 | TGTGCCAGCACTAATGTCGGGGGCACAGATACGCAGTATTTT | CASTNVGGTDTQYF
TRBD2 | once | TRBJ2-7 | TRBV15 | TGTGCCACCGAGCCGGCGGGAGGGCCCTACGAGCAGTACTTC | CATEPAGGPYEQYF
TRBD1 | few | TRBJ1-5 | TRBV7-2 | TGTGCCAGCAGCTCGACAGGGCCCAATCAGCCCCAGCATTTT | CASSSTGPNQPQHF
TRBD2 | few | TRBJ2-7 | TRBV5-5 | TGTGCCAGCAGCCCAGCTAGCGGTAGCTCCTACGAGCAGTACTTC | CASSPASGSSYEQYF
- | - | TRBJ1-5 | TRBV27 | TGTGCCAGCAAAAGGGAGGCTGACAATCAGCCCCAGCATTTT | CASKREADNQPQHF
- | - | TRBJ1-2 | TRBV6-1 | TGTGCCAGCAGTGATGACGGATCCTATGGCTACACCTTC | CASSDDGSYGYTF
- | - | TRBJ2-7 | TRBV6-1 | TGTGCCAGCAAGTGGGGGGTGTCCTGGGAGCAGTACTTC | CASKWGVSWEQYF
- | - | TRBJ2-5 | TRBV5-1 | TGCGCCAGCAGCTTTGGACGCGGGCAAGAGACCCAGTACTTC | CASSFGRGQETQYF
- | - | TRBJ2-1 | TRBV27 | TGTGCCAGCAGTCCACCGGGACGATCGGAGGATGAGCAGTTCTTC | CASSPPGRSEDEQFF
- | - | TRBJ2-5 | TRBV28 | TGTGCCAGCAAACAAGAAGAGACCCAGTACTTC | CASKQEETQYF
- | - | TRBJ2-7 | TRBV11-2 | TGTGCCAGCAGCTTAGCCCCTCTCTACGAGCAGTACTTC | CASSLAPLYEQYF
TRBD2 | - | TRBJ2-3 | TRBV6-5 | TGTGCCAGCAGTTACTGGCGGGAGGGCCACGATACGCAGTATTTT | CASSYWREGHDTQYF
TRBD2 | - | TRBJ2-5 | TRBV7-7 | TGTGCCAGCAGCTTAAACGCCGGGACTATAGGGACCCAGTACTTC | CASSLNAGTIGTQYF
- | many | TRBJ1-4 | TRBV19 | TGTGCCAGTAGTTGGTCGGGCAATGAAAAACTGTTTTTT | CASSWSGNEKLFF
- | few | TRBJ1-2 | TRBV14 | TGTGCCAGCAGCCACGGACCGACTTATGGCTACACCTTC | CASSHGPTYGYTF
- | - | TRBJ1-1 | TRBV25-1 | TGTGCCAGCAGTGGGGTTCCGGGGGGAAAGACTGAAGCTTTCTTT | CASSGVPGGKTEAFF